Described below is a single TCR beta chain sequence and its context. What it binds is unknown. The data originate from a study of cytomegalovirus exposure and HLA in healthy donors. Healthy bone marrow donors made up the cohort. The V end lost 3 bases, the J end lost 4 bases, and 12 bases lay between the germline ends. The length of the CDR3 is 14 residues. Germline V gives CDR1 MNHEY, CDR2 SMNVEV (reference sequence). 13 Jbeta primers and 60 Vbeta primers were used for the PCR. Measured with immunoSEQ multiplex PCR; TCRdb has only the in-frame clones, and not every one. The sample has 200,000 or so clones; about 89% are singletons. Findings and limits, study-wide: Segments of the TCR beta V type were, in most cases, productive about 87% or about 30% of the time in an earlier analysis. In a later analysis, HLA-associated beta chains showed higher expansion and lower generation probabilities than comparable chains.

This chain uses TRBV27 with TRBJ1-2; D not resolved. The sequence was collected from a man aged 25-40 years in good health and CMV-seronegative. The specimen was PBMCs. CDR3: CASSFTQNSYGYTF. The DNA for the CDR3 is TGTGCCAGCAGTTTCACCCAGAATTCCTATGGCTACACCTTC.